This T cell receptor beta chain derives from a study of CD4+ T cells in melanoma. Regarding the study as a whole: Diverse differentiation states were reported for melanoma neoantigen-specific CD4+ T cells. A reported correlation linked neoantigen-specific CD4+ T cells to CD8+, macrophage and B cell function.

Germline lookup yields CDR1 LNHDA and CDR2 SQIVND (reference sequence). CDR3 length: 14 residues. After removal of 5 bases from V and 2 bases from J, the junction contained 4 bases not matched to a gene. There are a few counts of this clone. Its specificity is not known. Generated by immunoSEQ multiplex PCR, the TCRdb table keeps only in-frame clones and is missing some. The sample consists of 11,000 or so clones, 66% of them appearing once. The clonotype was recovered from a human donor with melanoma. The source material was cells from a culture (not recorded whether cultured in vitro). The V call is TRBV19, the J call TRBJ2-5, with 8 bases aligning to TRBD2. CDR3 DNA: TGTGCCAGTAGTCGGGTAGCGGGACAAGAGACCCAGTACTTC. Translation gives CASSRVAGQETQYF.